Listed below are T cell receptor beta chains from one sample, sequenced in a study of identical twins. MiXCR was run by TCRdb on the 5' RACE reads, yielding one entry per CDR3 protein. The sample comprises roughly 690,000 distinct CDR3 sequences, 21% of which are singletons, and more than 4% rests with the top ten. Another study also made use of these data, one on T cells expressing NK-cell markers.

Specimen: PBMCs. These receptors all stem from a woman younger than 30 in good health. Each CDR3 is given with its conserved first and last residue. The D gene is left open where the match is weak. The listing skips clone size in some rows; elsewhere it reads once, few, many or a size class.

>few|TRBD2|16|TRBJ2-1|TRBV12-3/TRBV12-4
CASSPYSGAVDYEQFF
TGTGCCAGCAGTCCCTACAGCGGGGCTGTAGACTATGAGCAGTTCTTC
>many|.|10|TRBJ2-7|TRBV20-1
CSASLEEQYF
TGCAGTGCAAGCCTTGAGGAGCAGTACTTC
>.|.|17|TRBJ2-3|TRBV12-3/TRBV12-4
CASSLTEGRSGTDTQYF
TGTGCCAGCAGTTTAACCGAGGGGCGCTCCGGCACAGATACGCAGTATTTT
>.|.|14|TRBJ2-7|TRBV7-7
CASSFDRDSTEQYF
TGTGCTAGCAGCTTCGACCGCGATAGCACCGAGCAGTACTTC
>once|.|12|TRBJ1-5|TRBV27
CARLNRNQPQHF
TGTGCCAGGTTGAATCGCAATCAGCCCCAGCATTTT
>.|.|17|TRBJ2-2|TRBV6-2/TRBV6-3
CASSSYHAPPGRGELFF
TGTGCCAGCAGCTCATACCACGCCCCTCCTGGGAGAGGGGAGCTGTTTTTT
>.|TRBD2|16|TRBJ2-5|TRBV9
CASSVAWAGGQETQYF
TGTGCCAGCAGCGTAGCTTGGGCGGGGGGCCAAGAGACCCAGTACTTC
>.|.|12|TRBJ1-1|TRBV5-1
CASIGVDSEAFF
TGCGCCAGCATAGGGGTGGACAGTGAAGCTTTCTTT
>.|TRBD2|16|TRBJ2-2|TRBV19
CASSPGLAGATGELFF
TGTGCCAGTAGTCCGGGACTAGCGGGAGCCACCGGGGAGCTGTTTTTT
>.|TRBD2|13|TRBJ2-1|TRBV12-3/TRBV12-4
CASMLAARNEQFF
TGTGCCAGCATGCTAGCGGCCAGAAATGAGCAGTTCTTC
>.|.|14|TRBJ1-1|TRBV6-5
CASSYSTVGVEAFF
TGTGCCAGCAGTTACTCGACTGTGGGCGTTGAAGCTTTCTTT
>.|.|13|TRBJ1-1|TRBV20-1
CSGETRTRAEAFF
TGCAGTGGTGAGACGAGGACAAGGGCTGAAGCTTTCTTT
>few|.|13|TRBJ2-3|TRBV20-1
CSAGLPGTDTQYF
TGCAGTGCAGGACTCCCTGGCACAGATACGCAGTATTTT
>.|.|15|TRBJ1-2|TRBV6-5
CASSYSRRVIYGYTF
TGTGCCAGCAGTTACTCGAGACGTGTAATTTATGGCTACACCTTC
>few|.|18|TRBJ2-7|TRBV7-3
CASRPQLGNTDRPYEQYF
TGTGCCAGCCGCCCTCAATTGGGGAACACGGATAGGCCCTACGAGCAGTACTTC
>.|TRBD1|14|TRBJ2-3|TRBV24-1
CATSDRTGFNTQYF
TGTGCCACCAGTGATCGGACAGGGTTTAATACGCAGTATTTT
>few|.|15|TRBJ2-7|TRBV20-1
CSARGDHPSPYEQYF
TGCAGTGCTAGGGGGGACCACCCATCCCCCTACGAGCAGTACTTC
>.|.|16|TRBJ2-1|TRBV20-1
CSALGRQSSSYNEQFF
TGCAGTGCACTCGGACGCCAATCCAGCTCCTACAATGAGCAGTTCTTC
>few|TRBD2|14|TRBJ2-5|TRBV20-1
CSARAVSGGETQYF
TGCAGTGCTAGAGCTGTTAGCGGGGGAGAGACCCAGTACTTC
>.|TRBD2|15|TRBJ2-7|TRBV10-3
CAMKPGAGVVNEQYF
TGTGCCATGAAACCCGGGGCGGGAGTAGTAAACGAGCAGTACTTC
>.|.|12|TRBJ2-1|TRBV6-2/TRBV6-3
CASSYHGVEQFF
TGTGCCAGCAGTTATCATGGTGTTGAGCAGTTCTTC
>.|TRBD2|12|TRBJ2-1|TRBV29-1
CSVNSGMYEQFF
TGCAGCGTTAACAGCGGGATGTATGAGCAGTTCTTC
>.|TRBD2|13|TRBJ2-1|TRBV15
CATSSPAGGKQFF
TGTGCCACCAGCAGTCCAGCGGGGGGTAAGCAGTTCTTC
>.|.|16|TRBJ1-1|TRBV20-1
CSAREAGAGMNTEAFF
TGCAGTGCTAGGGAAGCAGGGGCCGGCATGAACACTGAAGCTTTCTTT
>.|TRBD2|17|TRBJ2-6|TRBV6-5
CASSLTSGYSGANVLTF
TGTGCCAGCAGTTTGACTAGCGGATACTCTGGGGCCAACGTCCTGACTTTC
>.|.|15|TRBJ2-1|TRBV20-1
CSARDNTGFYNEQFF
TGCAGTGCTAGAGATAATACGGGGTTTTACAATGAGCAGTTCTTC
>few|.|18|TRBJ1-1|TRBV3-1
CASSHMAQRPAGNTEAFF
TGTGCCAGCAGCCATATGGCCCAGCGGCCCGCCGGGAACACTGAAGCTTTCTTT
>.|.|11|TRBJ1-1|TRBV29-1
CSVETTPEAFF
TGCAGCGTTGAAACGACACCTGAAGCTTTCTTT
>many|.|12|TRBJ1-6|TRBV7-2
CASSSRHSSLHF
TGTGCCAGCAGCTCACGGCATTCCTCCCTCCACTTT
>few|.|22|TRBJ1-6|TRBV6-2/TRBV6-3
CASSPGQYGARSPLLNNSPLHF
TGTGCCAGCAGTCCAGGACAGTACGGAGCTCGTTCTCCGCTTCTTAATAATTCACCCCTCCACTTT
>many|.|17|TRBJ2-4|TRBV20-1
CSARSWGLAGAKNIQYF
TGCAGTGCTAGATCCTGGGGGCTAGCTGGGGCCAAAAACATTCAGTACTTC
>.|TRBD2|14|TRBJ2-1|TRBV3-1
CASGTSGGRNEQFF
TGTGCCAGCGGGACTAGCGGGGGGCGCAATGAGCAGTTCTTC
>.|TRBD2|18|TRBJ2-1|TRBV25-1
CASSEYSGSGRGSDEQFF
TGTGCCAGCAGTGAATATAGCGGGAGCGGGAGGGGGAGCGATGAGCAGTTCTTC
>.|.|13|TRBJ1-1|TRBV9
CADGGNQNTEAFF
TGTGCCGACGGGGGGAACCAGAACACTGAAGCTTTCTTT
>many|.|15|TRBJ2-3|TRBV9
CASSASTPGTDTQYF
TGTGCCAGCAGCGCATCGACTCCCGGCACAGATACGCAGTATTTT
>.|.|15|TRBJ2-3|TRBV6-5
CASSYAVASTDTQYF
TGTGCCAGCAGTTACGCAGTAGCGTCCACAGATACGCAGTATTTT
>many|.|14|TRBJ2-3|TRBV12-3/TRBV12-4
CASSLSRWADTQYF
TGTGCCAGCAGTTTGAGCCGGTGGGCAGATACGCAGTATTTT
>.|.|13|TRBJ2-7|TRBV11-1
CASSLAGRWEQYF
TGTGCCAGCAGCTTGGCAGGGCGCTGGGAGCAGTACTTC
>.|TRBD2|14|TRBJ2-3|TRBV5-1
CASSAGLAGGSQYF
TGCGCCAGCAGCGCCGGACTAGCGGGAGGCTCCCAGTATTTT
>.|.|13|TRBJ1-1|TRBV7-3
CASSLIPWDVAFF
TGTGCCAGCAGCTTAATCCCCTGGGATGTAGCTTTCTTT
>.|.|16|TRBJ2-1|TRBV21-1
CASSPNPNRRHNEQFF
TGTGCCAGCAGCCCGAACCCGAATAGACGGCACAATGAGCAGTTCTTC
>many|TRBD2|14|TRBJ2-1|TRBV10-3
CAITRTSANNEQFF
TGTGCCATCACCAGGACTAGCGCAAACAATGAGCAGTTCTTC
>few|.|11|TRBJ2-1|TRBV15
CATSREGRQFF
TGTGCCACCAGCAGAGAAGGGAGGCAGTTCTTC
>few|.|15|TRBJ1-5|TRBV4-2
CASSQDFKVNQPQHF
TGTGCCAGCAGCCAAGATTTTAAGGTCAATCAGCCCCAGCATTTT
>few|.|16|TRBJ2-6|TRBV5-1
CASSRGDSSGANVLTF
TGCGCCAGCAGCCGGGGGGACAGCTCTGGGGCCAACGTCCTGACTTTC
>few|.|15|TRBJ2-2|TRBV5-4
CASSLYYANTGELFF
TGTGCCAGCAGCTTGTATTATGCGAACACCGGGGAGCTGTTTTTT
>many|.|11|TRBJ1-1|TRBV12-3/TRBV12-4
CASSRQVVAFF
TGTGCCAGCAGCCGACAGGTGGTAGCTTTCTTT
>.|TRBD2|15|TRBJ2-7|TRBV27
CASSLTSGISYEQYF
TGTGCCAGCAGTTTAACTAGCGGGATCTCCTACGAGCAGTACTTC
>.|.|18|TRBJ2-2|TRBV7-6
CASSLPDWSGSSTGELFF
TGTGCCAGCAGCTTACCGGATTGGAGCGGCTCCTCCACCGGGGAGCTGTTTTTT
>few|.|13|TRBJ2-1|TRBV29-1
CSVPLDSYNEQFF
TGCAGCGTTCCCCTTGACAGCTACAATGAGCAGTTCTTC
>.|.|17|TRBJ1-1|TRBV12-3/TRBV12-4
CASSSFTFSGRGTEAFF
TGTGCCAGCAGTTCCTTTACCTTTTCAGGGCGAGGAACTGAAGCTTTCTTT
>many|TRBD1|13|TRBJ1-6|TRBV3-1
CASRDRDRSPLHF
TGTGCCAGCAGAGACAGGGACAGATCACCCCTCCACTTT
>.|.|13|TRBJ2-1|TRBV7-2
CASSPAPGTWQFF
TGTGCCAGCAGCCCTGCCCCCGGGACGTGGCAGTTCTTC
>many|TRBD2|13|TRBJ2-3|TRBV18
CASSRGGTDTQYF
TGTGCCAGCAGCCGGGGGGGAACAGATACGCAGTATTTT
>.|.|14|TRBJ1-2|TRBV27
CASGTSGTAYGYTF
TGTGCCAGCGGGACTTCCGGGACGGCATATGGCTACACCTTC